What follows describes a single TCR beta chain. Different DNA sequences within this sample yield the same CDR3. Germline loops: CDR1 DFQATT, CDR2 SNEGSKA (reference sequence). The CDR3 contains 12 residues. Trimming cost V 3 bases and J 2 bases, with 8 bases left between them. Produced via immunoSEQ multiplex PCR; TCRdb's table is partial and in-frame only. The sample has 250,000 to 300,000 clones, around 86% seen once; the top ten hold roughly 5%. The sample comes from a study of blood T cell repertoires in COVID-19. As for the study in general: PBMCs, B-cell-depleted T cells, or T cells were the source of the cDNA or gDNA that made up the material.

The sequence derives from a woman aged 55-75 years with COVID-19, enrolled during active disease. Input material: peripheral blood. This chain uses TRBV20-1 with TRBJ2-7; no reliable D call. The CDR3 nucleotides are TGCAGTGCTAGTGGTCAGACCTACGAGCAGTACTTC. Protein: CSASGQTYEQYF.